A selection of T cell receptor beta chains follows, all from one sample in a study of blood T cell repertoires in COVID-19. TCRdb's copy holds only in-frame clones and misses some; the assay was immunoSEQ multiplex PCR. The table shows 300,000 to 400,000 clones, with 88% occurring only once. Sequences were obtained from PBMCs or T cells enriched from blood (not recorded which). These receptors came from a woman between 18 and 30 years old who had recovered from COVID-19. The CDR3 runs from the conserved cysteine through the conserved F or W. A D gene is named only where the DNA matches it firmly. For some rows the clone size is stated as once, few or many, or as a class when expanded; others skip it.

15,.,.,TRBJ1-5,TRBV6-5,TGTGCCAGCAGTTCGTGGCGGGACGGTCATCAGCCCCAGCATTTT,CASSSWRDGHQPQHF
15,.,.,TRBJ1-4,TRBV2,TGTGCCAGCAGTGAATGGGAGGGGCAGAATGAAAAACTGTTTTTT,CASSEWEGQNEKLFF
12,.,.,TRBJ1-4,TRBV5-6,TGTGCCAGCAGCTTTGAGGGGGGGAAACTGTTTTTT,CASSFEGGKLFF
16,.,.,TRBJ2-2,TRBV10-3,TGTGCCATCAGTGAGAATAGGCGGATTCACCCCGGGGAGCTGTTTTTT,CAISENRRIHPGELFF
16,.,.,TRBJ1-4,TRBV4-3,TGCGCCAGCAGCCAAGATAGATTGGGGGCGGATGAAAAACTGTTTTTT,CASSQDRLGADEKLFF
15,few,TRBD1,TRBJ2-7,TRBV7-9,TGTGCCAGCAGAGGGCCGGGACAGGCAGCCTACGAGCAGTACTTC,CASRGPGQAAYEQYF
15,.,.,TRBJ1-1,TRBV4-3,TGCGCCAGCAGCCAAGTCCGGGGGGGCCGCACTGAAGCTTTCTTT,CASSQVRGGRTEAFF
14,few,.,TRBJ1-1,TRBV5-1,TGCGCCAGCAGCTCTACAGAGAAGGCCACTGAAGCTTTCTTT,CASSSTEKATEAFF
16,.,.,TRBJ2-3,TRBV7-3,TGTGCCAGCAGCCCCATTGGGCGGGCAGACCGAGATACGCAGTATTTT,CASSPIGRADRDTQYF
16,.,TRBD1,TRBJ2-7,TRBV18,TGTGCCAGCTCACCCCCAGACAGGGGTAACTCCTACGAGCAGTACTTC,CASSPPDRGNSYEQYF
14,.,.,TRBJ2-5,TRBV7-9,TGTGCCAGCAGCTCTGTTGGCCCCCAAGAGACCCAGTACTTC,CASSSVGPQETQYF
15,.,.,TRBJ1-3,TRBV19,TGTGCCAGTAGTCGAACAGTGTCCTCTGGAAACACCATATATTTT,CASSRTVSSGNTIYF
10,.,.,TRBJ1-1,TRBV12-5,TGTGCTAGCCGGGCAGGGGAAGCTTTCTTT,CASRAGEAFF
14,.,TRBD1,TRBJ1-3,TRBV18,TGTGCCAGCTCACGGAGGGGGCCTGGAAACACCATATATTTT,CASSRRGPGNTIYF
13,.,.,TRBJ2-1,TRBV10-3,TGTGCCATCGGAAACTGGACGGGAAATGAGCAGTTCTTC,CAIGNWTGNEQFF
15,.,TRBD1,TRBJ2-5,TRBV13,TGTGCCAGCAGCCAGAACAGGGGGTCCGGAGAGACCCAGTACTTC,CASSQNRGSGETQYF
14,.,TRBD2,TRBJ2-7,TRBV2,TGTGCCAGCAGTGAAGTGAGCGGGGGGGCCGAGCAGTACTTC,CASSEVSGGAEQYF
14,.,TRBD1,TRBJ1-3,TRBV2,TGTGCCAGCACCGAGACAGGGTACGGAAACACCATATATTTT,CASTETGYGNTIYF
16,.,TRBD2,TRBJ2-2,TRBV7-3,TGTGCCAGCAGCTTGCCGGGACTAGTGACCCCCGGGGAGCTGTTTTTT,CASSLPGLVTPGELFF
14,.,.,TRBJ2-7,TRBV9,TGTGCCAGCAGCGTCGACGACTGGCTCTACGAGCAGTACTTC,CASSVDDWLYEQYF
14,once,TRBD1,TRBJ2-1,TRBV7-9,TGTGCCAGCAGTAAGGGGGCGCGTGGTTTTGAGCAGTTCTTC,CASSKGARGFEQFF
14,.,.,TRBJ1-2,TRBV6-5,TGTGCCAGCAGTTATGGACAGCGCAACTATGGCTACACCTTC,CASSYGQRNYGYTF
14,once,.,TRBJ1-1,TRBV5-1,TGCGCCAGCAGCTTGGGACAGCTAGTCGACGAAGCTTTCTTT,CASSLGQLVDEAFF
14,.,.,TRBJ1-1,TRBV5-1,TGCGCCAGCAGCTTGGTCGGGGAGCGCACTGAAGCTTTCTTT,CASSLVGERTEAFF
14,.,.,TRBJ2-7,TRBV3-1/TRBV3-2,TGTGCCAGCAGCCCCAGGGCCCTGTTCTACGAGCAGTACTTC,CASSPRALFYEQYF
17,few,.,TRBJ2-1,TRBV5-1,TGCGCCAGCAGCTTGCACGCGGGGACAGCCACCCTTAATGAGCAGTTCTTC,CASSLHAGTATLNEQFF
15,.,.,TRBJ1-1,TRBV19,TGTGCCAGTAGTATAGATCCCCTTTCGAACACTGAAGCTTTCTTT,CASSIDPLSNTEAFF
16,.,.,TRBJ1-1,TRBV5-1,TGCGCCAGCAGCCTACTCACATCGACAACGAACACTGAAGCTTTCTTT,CASSLLTSTTNTEAFF
17,.,.,TRBJ1-1,TRBV21-1,TGTGCCAGCAGTTCCGGGACAGGGGAACTCTCGAACACTGAAGCTTTCTTT,CASSSGTGELSNTEAFF
14,.,.,TRBJ1-1,TRBV5-1,TGCGCCAGCAGCTTGGGACACTCGAACACTGAAGCTTTCTTT,CASSLGHSNTEAFF
16,.,TRBD2,TRBJ2-5,TRBV9,TGTGCCAGCAGCGAGGGGACTAGCGATTACCAAGAGACCCAGTACTTC,CASSEGTSDYQETQYF
15,.,TRBD1,TRBJ2-1,TRBV11-3,TGTGCCAGCAGCACAGGGGTAAGCTCCTACAATGAGCAGTTCTTC,CASSTGVSSYNEQFF
15,.,TRBD1,TRBJ2-6,TRBV19,TGTGCCAGTAGCGTCCAGGGGGCAGGGGCCAACGTCCTGACTTTC,CASSVQGAGANVLTF
15,.,TRBD1,TRBJ2-1,TRBV7-6,TGTGCCAGCAGCTTAAGGACAGGGCCCTACAATGAGCAGTTCTTC,CASSLRTGPYNEQFF
19,.,.,TRBJ1-3,TRBV7-9,TGTGCCAGCAGCTTGGGATTCGCACGAGGGCGAGGCTCTGGAAACACCATATATTTT,CASSLGFARGRGSGNTIYF
16,.,TRBD1,TRBJ1-1,TRBV2,TGTGCCAGCAGTGAGCGGACAGGGGCGCCCAACACTGAAGCTTTCTTT,CASSERTGAPNTEAFF
15,.,TRBD1,TRBJ1-2,TRBV3-1/TRBV3-2,TGTGCCAGCAGCCACCTGAACGGACAGGGCTATGGCTACACCTTC,CASSHLNGQGYGYTF
17,.,TRBD1,TRBJ2-2,TRBV5-1,TGCGCCAGCAGCCCCGGGACAGTCAGCGCGAACACCGGGGAGCTGTTTTTT,CASSPGTVSANTGELFF
14,.,.,TRBJ2-2,TRBV4-3,TGCGCCAGCAGCCAAGATACGAACACCGGGGAGCTGTTTTTT,CASSQDTNTGELFF
15,.,TRBD1,TRBJ1-5,TRBV7-9,TGTGCCAGCAGCTTAGCGGAGGGGGCAGGTCAGCCCCAGCATTTT,CASSLAEGAGQPQHF
15,.,.,TRBJ1-5,TRBV28,TGTGCCAGCAGTTTCCGAGGAGGGAGCAATCAGCCCCAGCATTTT,CASSFRGGSNQPQHF
16,once,TRBD2,TRBJ2-7,TRBV15,TGTGCCACCAGCCCCCTTACTAGCGGGGTCTACTACGAGCAGTACTTC,CATSPLTSGVYYEQYF
14,few,.,TRBJ1-2,TRBV27,TGTGCCAGCAGTCCTACCCCTTGGGGCGGTGGCTACACCTTC,CASSPTPWGGGYTF
15,.,TRBD1,TRBJ1-5,TRBV6-5,TGTGCCAGCAGTCCTACAGGGGGCAGCAATCAGCCCCAGCATTTT,CASSPTGGSNQPQHF
14,once,.,TRBJ2-6,TRBV9,TGTGCCAGCAGCGTACTTTCTGGGGCCAACGTCCTGACTTTC,CASSVLSGANVLTF
17,once,.,TRBJ1-3,TRBV6-6,TGTGCCAGCAGTCGTCTTAATGGAGACCCCTCTGGAAACACCATATATTTT,CASSRLNGDPSGNTIYF
11,.,.,TRBJ1-2,TRBV5-6,TGTGCCAGCAGCTACAGCTATGGCTACACCTTC,CASSYSYGYTF
13,.,TRBD1,TRBJ1-2,TRBV2,TGTGCCAGCAGTCCGACAGGGCGGAATGGCTACACCTTC,CASSPTGRNGYTF
14,once,.,TRBJ2-7,TRBV6-5,TGTGCCAGCAGACACAGGCTACCCCCCGACGAGCAGTACTTC,CASRHRLPPDEQYF
13,once,.,TRBJ2-5,TRBV6-2/TRBV6-3,TGTGCCAGCAGTTACGGGGCGGTGGAGACCCAGTACTTC,CASSYGAVETQYF
15,.,TRBD1,TRBJ1-1,TRBV14,TGTGCCAGCAGCCTACGCAGGGGGCTCGAAACTGAAGCTTTCTTT,CASSLRRGLETEAFF
16,.,TRBD1,TRBJ2-1,TRBV7-6,TGTGCCAGCAGCTCCCGACCCGGGGACAGGGACAATGAGCAGTTCTTC,CASSSRPGDRDNEQFF
12,.,.,TRBJ2-7,TRBV14,TGTGCCAGCAGCCTAGCGGTCGGTGAGCAGTACTTC,CASSLAVGEQYF
15,.,.,TRBJ1-4,TRBV3-1/TRBV3-2,TGTGCCAGCAGCCAAGATCATAGATCTAATGAAAAACTGTTTTTT,CASSQDHRSNEKLFF
15,.,TRBD1,TRBJ2-7,TRBV2,TGTGCCAGCAGTGAAGCGCTTCTGGGGACAGAAGAGCAGTACTTC,CASSEALLGTEEQYF
11,.,.,TRBJ1-1,TRBV30,TGTGCCTGGAGTTTACAAGTTGAAGCTTTCTTT,CAWSLQVEAFF
15,few,.,TRBJ1-6,TRBV10-3,TGTGCCATCAGTGAGTCCAGAGCGCTGAATTCACCCCTCCACTTT,CAISESRALNSPLHF